This T cell receptor (beta chain) was recorded in a study of CD8+ T cells in alopecia areata. Looking at the study overall: The tofacitinib course ran for 6 to 18 months and was followed by 6 months off drug.

This clone was seen a single time. Trimming took 7 bases from V and 2 from J; bases not matched to a gene: 5. Germline V gene data show CDR1 as MNHEY and CDR2 as SVGAGI. CDR3 length equals 13 residues. Sequencing templates came from extracted RNA that was reverse transcribed into cDNA. Clones were sequenced by immunoSEQ multiplex PCR, and TCRdb holds only the in-frame ones, with some missing. Of some 170,000 clones in the sample, approximately 65% were seen once. The origin of this receptor is a human donor with alopecia areata. The source material was CD8+ T cells sorted from blood, sampled at week 0. V usage is TRBV6-5 and J usage is TRBJ2-7, with 7 bases aligning to TRBD1. The CDR3 loop reads CASTTGSPYEQYF. CDR3 DNA: TGTGCCAGCACGACAGGGTCTCCCTACGAGCAGTACTTC.